Listed below are T cell receptor beta chains from one sample, sequenced in a study of OX40 agonist ivuxolimab in advanced cancers. Only in-frame clones appear in the TCRdb table, and some are missing; sequencing was by immunoSEQ multiplex PCR. The sample consists of about 64,000 clones, approximately 88% of them appearing once. The source was CD4+ or CD8+ T cells sorted from blood, collected in a trial of the OX40 agonist ivuxolimab. The receptor set was obtained from an adult with an advanced solid tumor such as melanoma, head and neck, liver or kidney cancer. CDR3s leave out the opening cysteine and the closing phenylalanine or tryptophan. Fields, in order: CDR3 protein, V gene, J gene.

CDR3: ARYTGGDTQY
V: TRBV19
J: TRBJ2-3

CDR3: ASSLLEGLAANTGELF
V: TRBV5-7
J: TRBJ2-2

CDR3: ASSLSIAGNGNTIY
V: TRBV28
J: TRBJ1-3

CDR3: ASSPGNTDTQY
V: TRBV28
J: TRBJ2-3

CDR3: ASSLGQGSTEAF
V: TRBV11-2
J: TRBJ1-1

CDR3: ASSLDQKATQY
V: TRBV5-1
J: TRBJ2-5

CDR3: ASSYSTGSGNTIY
V: TRBV6-5
J: TRBJ1-3

CDR3: ASSVGTSGNEQF
V: TRBV6-4
J: TRBJ2-1

CDR3: ASSLTQGGYGYT
V: TRBV2
J: TRBJ1-2

CDR3: ASSSFGTGTDEQY
V: TRBV6-5
J: TRBJ2-7

CDR3: ASSREGWFDTEAF
V: TRBV28
J: TRBJ1-1

CDR3: ASSPTGGDQPQH
V: TRBV18
J: TRBJ1-5

CDR3: ASSRPGTAQETQY
V: TRBV6-6
J: TRBJ2-5

CDR3: ASRKGQGARNEQF
V: TRBV5-6
J: TRBJ2-1

CDR3: ASSLDGREKLF
V: TRBV7-9
J: TRBJ1-4

CDR3: AWSGLAKNIQY
V: TRBV30
J: TRBJ2-4

CDR3: ASSEATQGSNQPQH
V: TRBV6-1
J: TRBJ1-5